The rows below give T cell receptor beta chains drawn from one sample of a study of T cell repertoires in cytomegalovirus infection. Antigen specificity for these receptors is unknown. MiXCR, applied by TCRdb to the reads, yields one record per CDR3 protein. The data show about 770,000 distinct CDR3 sequences, with 25% to 35% seen just once and around 13% held by the top ten. Source: cultured CD8+ T cells from PBMCs, taken from culture after CMV antigen stimulation. The receptors were sampled from a human donor in good health (CMV status not recorded). Some clones in this sample may be carry-over from other donors' samples. CDR3s include the opening cysteine and the closing phenylalanine or tryptophan. D genes are given only for firm matches. Not every row has a clone size; where given, it reads once, few, many or a size class.

>NA|TRBJ2-1|TRBD2|TRBV10-2
CASSLAGPGQFF
TGCGCCAGCAGTCTAGCGGGGCCAGGGCAGTTCTTC
>NA|TRBJ2-2|TRBD2|TRBV10-3
CAISEAGRSSGELFF
TGTGCCATCAGTGAAGCGGGACGGTCGTCCGGGGAGCTGTTTTTT
>many|TRBJ1-2|TRBD1|TRBV7-9
CASSWTGVYGYTF
TGTGCCAGCAGTTGGACAGGGGTTTATGGCTACACCTTC
>NA|TRBJ2-1|TRBD2|TRBV12-3/TRBV12-4
CASTLPGGGGSYNEQFF
TGTGCCAGCACCTTGCCCGGCGGGGGGGGATCCTACAATGAGCAGTTCTTC
>NA|TRBJ2-2|NA|TRBV3-1
CASSRGDTDTGELFF
TGTGCCAGCAGCCGGGGGGACACCGACACCGGGGAGCTGTTTTTT
>many|TRBJ2-5|NA|TRBV7-8
CASSAPWGETQYF
TGTGCCAGCAGCGCTCCTTGGGGAGAGACCCAGTACTTC
>NA|TRBJ2-3|NA|TRBV9
CASSVGRNLRYF
TGTGCCAGCAGCGTGGGCAGAAATCTGAGGTATTTT
>NA|TRBJ2-7|NA|TRBV7-8
CASSLDREGVYEQYF
TGTGCCAGCAGCTTAGACAGGGAGGGAGTTTACGAGCAGTACTTC
>many|TRBJ2-5|TRBD1|TRBV7-9
CASSPRGLETQYF
TGTGCCAGCAGCCCCAGGGGGCTAGAGACCCAGTACTTC
>NA|TRBJ1-2|TRBD1|TRBV2
CASSNGQGRYGYTF
TGTGCCAGCAGTAATGGACAGGGACGATATGGCTACACCTTC
>NA|TRBJ2-7|TRBD1|TRBV5-4
CASSLDGQGPPEQYF
TGTGCCAGCAGCTTGGATGGACAGGGCCCACCCGAGCAGTACTTC
>once|TRBJ1-5|NA|TRBV5-6
CASSLGGGGVNFQPQHF
TGTGCCAGCAGCTTGGGGGGTGGGGGGGTAAACTTCCAGCCCCAGCATTTT
>few|TRBJ1-2|NA|TRBV10-3
CAISESPTGNYGYTF
TGTGCCATCAGTGAGTCCCCCACAGGGAACTATGGCTACACCTTC
>few|TRBJ1-2|NA|TRBV7-6
CASSLGLRYGYTF
TGTGCCAGCAGCTTAGGTTTACGCTATGGCTACACCTTC
>few|TRBJ2-2|NA|TRBV19
CATLPPIGYTGELFF
TGTGCCACTTTACCCCCCATTGGCTACACCGGGGAGCTGTTTTTT
>NA|TRBJ2-2|TRBD2|TRBV11-3
CASSSTPGLAGLDANTGELFF
TGTGCCAGCAGCTCCACTCCGGGACTAGCGGGGTTAGACGCGAACACCGGGGAGCTGTTTTTT
>NA|TRBJ1-5|NA|TRBV7-9
CASSLGTTQPQHF
TGTGCCAGCAGCTTAGGGACAACTCAGCCCCAGCATTTT
>NA|TRBJ2-3|NA|TRBV6-1
CASSEVGAGFTDTQYF
TGTGCCAGCAGTGAAGTTGGAGCGGGCTTCACAGATACGCAGTATTTT
>NA|TRBJ2-1|TRBD1|TRBV29-1
CSVWTGGAYNEQFF
TGCAGCGTCTGGACAGGGGGAGCCTACAATGAGCAGTTCTTC
>many|TRBJ1-1|NA|TRBV28
CASSFYVQDEAFF
TGTGCCAGCAGCTTTTACGTTCAGGATGAAGCTTTCTTT
>many|TRBJ1-1|NA|TRBV12-3/TRBV12-4
CASSLALGNTEAFF
TGTGCCAGCAGTTTAGCGCTAGGGAACACTGAAGCTTTCTTT
>NA|TRBJ2-1|TRBD2|TRBV12-3/TRBV12-4
CASSISGPSYNEQFF
TGTGCCAGCAGTATTAGCGGGCCATCCTACAATGAGCAGTTCTTC
>few|TRBJ2-5|NA|TRBV2
CASLGTIETQYF
TGTGCCAGCTTGGGGACGATAGAGACCCAGTACTTC
>NA|TRBJ2-7|NA|TRBV20-1
CSARDSDRSYEQYF
TGCAGTGCTAGAGATTCGGATAGGTCCTACGAGCAGTACTTC
>NA|TRBJ2-1|NA|TRBV27
CASSLRPERVANEQFF
TGTGCCAGCAGTTTAAGACCCGAAAGGGTGGCCAATGAGCAGTTCTTC
>NA|TRBJ2-5|NA|TRBV25-1
CASSEYGQQETQYF
TGTGCCAGCAGTGAATACGGGCAGCAAGAGACCCAGTACTTC
>many|TRBJ2-5|NA|TRBV7-8
CASSFARRDQYF
TGTGCCAGCAGCTTCGCACGGCGAGACCAGTACTTC
>NA|TRBJ2-7|NA|TRBV9
CASSPRAGEQYF
TGTGCCAGCAGCCCCAGGGCAGGCGAGCAGTACTTC
>NA|TRBJ2-1|TRBD2|TRBV6-5
CASSSLGGGYNEQFF
TGTGCCAGCAGTTCCCTGGGGGGGGGATACAATGAGCAGTTCTTC
>NA|TRBJ1-2|NA|TRBV20-1
CSPEGGGVNYGYTF
TGCAGTCCCGAAGGAGGAGGGGTTAACTATGGCTACACCTTC
>few|TRBJ1-5|NA|TRBV27
CASSPGSDNQPQHF
TGTGCCAGCAGTCCTGGGTCAGACAATCAGCCCCAGCATTTT
>few|TRBJ1-2|NA|TRBV6-5
CASRRSVGSGGVLDYGYTF
TGTGCCAGCCGTAGGTCGGTAGGGAGCGGAGGGGTTTTAGACTATGGCTACACCTTC
>NA|TRBJ2-7|NA|TRBV18
CASSPGGGGSYEQYF
TGTGCCAGCTCACCCGGGGGCGGGGGATCCTACGAGCAGTACTTC
>NA|TRBJ1-1|NA|TRBV19
CASLQTPGNTEAFF
TGTGCCAGCCTCCAGACCCCAGGCAACACTGAAGCTTTCTTT
>NA|TRBJ1-1|NA|TRBV6-2/TRBV6-3
CASRVPMNTEAFF
TGTGCCAGCAGGGTCCCCATGAACACTGAAGCTTTCTTT
>NA|TRBJ1-6|NA|TRBV6-6
CASSEGTTVLSPLHF
TGTGCCAGCAGCGAAGGGACAACCGTACTTTCACCCCTCCACTTT
>few|TRBJ2-1|NA|TRBV2
CASSGPGSYNEQFF
TGTGCCAGCAGTGGGCCCGGGTCCTACAATGAGCAGTTCTTC
>NA|TRBJ1-5|NA|TRBV24-1
CATGRGESNQPQHF
TGTGCCACCGGAAGGGGAGAGAGCAATCAGCCCCAGCATTTT
>NA|TRBJ1-2|NA|TRBV5-8
CASSFRSGLEDNGYTF
TGTGCCAGCAGCTTTCGGAGCGGGCTGGAAGACAATGGCTACACCTTC
>once|TRBJ2-2|TRBD2|TRBV4-1
CASSHFTTRRGESTGELFF
TGCGCCAGCAGCCATTTCACAACTAGACGGGGGGAAAGCACCGGGGAGCTGTTTTTT
>NA|TRBJ2-3|TRBD2|TRBV11-3
CASSLVCLAGVAQIRGQYF
TGTGCCAGCAGCTTAGTTTGTCTAGCGGGGGTTGCACAGATACGAGGCCAGTATTTT
>few|TRBJ2-4|TRBD1|TRBV4-1
CASSQDSRDRGHIQYF
TGCGCCAGCAGCCAAGATAGTAGGGACAGGGGGCACATTCAGTACTTC
>NA|TRBJ2-1|TRBD2|TRBV27
CASSFTGGPRDEQFF
TGTGCCAGCAGTTTCACGGGGGGGCCACGGGATGAGCAGTTCTTC
>many|TRBJ1-1|NA|TRBV7-9
CASSRQALNTEAFF
TGTGCCAGCAGCCGACAGGCCTTGAACACTGAAGCTTTCTTT
>NA|TRBJ2-1|TRBD2|TRBV14
CASSQKRGGNEQFF
TGTGCCAGCAGCCAAAAGCGGGGAGGTAATGAGCAGTTCTTC
>NA|TRBJ1-2|NA|TRBV27
CASKGLANYGYTF
TGTGCCAGCAAAGGGCTAGCTAACTATGGCTACACCTTC
>NA|TRBJ1-4|NA|TRBV7-9
CASSFGPKAAYSEKLFF
TGTGCCAGCAGCTTCGGCCCGAAGGCGGCTTATTCTGAAAAACTGTTTTTT
>many|TRBJ1-5|NA|TRBV20-1
CSARQESFTQPQHF
TGCAGTGCTAGACAGGAGAGTTTTACTCAGCCCCAGCATTTT
>NA|TRBJ2-1|NA|TRBV6-6
CASRDRDTYNEQFF
TGTGCCAGCAGGGACCGGGACACCTACAATGAGCAGTTCTTC
>once|TRBJ1-1|NA|TRBV2
CASPPEAFF
TGTGCCAGCCCACCGGAGGCTTTCTTT
>NA|TRBJ1-1|NA|TRBV28
CASSLQGTYGTEAFF
TGTGCCAGCAGTTTACAGGGAACATACGGGACTGAAGCTTTCTTT
>few|TRBJ1-6|NA|TRBV12-5
CASGPPDSGNSPLHF
TGTGCTAGTGGTCCTCCCGACAGTGGAAATTCACCCCTCCACTTT
>NA|TRBJ1-4|TRBD1|TRBV28
CASRPGQVNEKLFF
TGTGCCAGCAGACCGGGACAGGTTAATGAAAAACTGTTTTTT
>NA|TRBJ1-2|TRBD1|TRBV6-1
CASSETGDYYGYTF
TGTGCCAGCAGTGAGACAGGGGATTACTATGGCTACACCTTC
>few|TRBJ1-1|NA|TRBV7-6
CASSLPGIQGLGTEAFF
TGTGCCAGCAGCTTACCAGGAATTCAGGGGCTCGGAACTGAAGCTTTCTTT
>many|TRBJ2-5|TRBD2|TRBV7-2
CASSPLLAGGRETQYF
TGTGCCAGCAGCCCTCTTCTAGCGGGGGGGCGGGAGACCCAGTACTTC
>many|TRBJ2-5|NA|TRBV11-2
CASRQPRDEEETQYF
TGTGCCAGCAGACAACCCCGGGACGAGGAAGAGACCCAGTACTTC